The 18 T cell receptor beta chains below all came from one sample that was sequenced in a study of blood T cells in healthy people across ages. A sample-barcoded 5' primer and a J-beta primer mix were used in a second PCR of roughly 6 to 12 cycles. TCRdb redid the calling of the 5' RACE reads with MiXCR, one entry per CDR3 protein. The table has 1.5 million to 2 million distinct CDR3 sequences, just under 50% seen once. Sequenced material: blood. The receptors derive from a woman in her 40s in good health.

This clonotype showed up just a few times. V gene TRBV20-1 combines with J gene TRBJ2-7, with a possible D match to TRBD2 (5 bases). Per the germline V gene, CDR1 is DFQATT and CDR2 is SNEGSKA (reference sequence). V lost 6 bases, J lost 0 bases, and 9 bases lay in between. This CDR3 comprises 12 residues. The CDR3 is CSALRDSYEQYF. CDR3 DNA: TGCAGTGCCCTTCGGGACTCCTACGAGCAGTACTTC.

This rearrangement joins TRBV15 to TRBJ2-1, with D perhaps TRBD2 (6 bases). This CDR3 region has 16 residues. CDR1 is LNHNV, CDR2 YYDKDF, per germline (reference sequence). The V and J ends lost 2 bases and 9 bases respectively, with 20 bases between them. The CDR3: CATSRNRDGGPGEQFF. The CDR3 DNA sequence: TGTGCCACCAGCAGAAACCGGGACGGAGGGCCGGGTGAGCAGTTCTTC.

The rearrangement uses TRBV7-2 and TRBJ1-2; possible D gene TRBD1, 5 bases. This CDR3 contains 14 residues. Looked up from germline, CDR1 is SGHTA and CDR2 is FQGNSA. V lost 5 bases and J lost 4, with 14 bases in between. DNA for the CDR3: TGTGCCAGCAGCACAAGGCAGGGTGTCTATGGCTACACCTTC. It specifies CASSTRQGVYGYTF.

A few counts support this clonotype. DNA of the CDR3: TGTGCCATCAGTGGGGGGAGCTACACTGAAGCTTTCTTT. This gives the protein CAISGGSYTEAFF. The chain recombines TRBV10-3 with TRBJ1-1; D possibly corresponds to TRBD1 (5 bases). The CDR3 runs 13 residues. With 4 bases removed from V and 3 bases from J, the gap between germline ends came to 9 bases. Germline values: CDR1 ENHRY, CDR2 SYGVKD.

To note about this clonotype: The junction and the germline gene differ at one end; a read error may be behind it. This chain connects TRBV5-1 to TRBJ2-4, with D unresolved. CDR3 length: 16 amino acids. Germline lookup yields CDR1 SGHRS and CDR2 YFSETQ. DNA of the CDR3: TGCGCCAGCAGGCCCCCCCCTGAAAGGGCAAAAAACATTCGGTACTTC. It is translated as CASRPPPERAKNIRYF.

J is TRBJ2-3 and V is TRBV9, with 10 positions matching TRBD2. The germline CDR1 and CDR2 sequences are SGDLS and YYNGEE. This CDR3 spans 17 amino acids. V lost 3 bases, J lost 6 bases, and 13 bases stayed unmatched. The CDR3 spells CASSDPGLAVGRDTQYF. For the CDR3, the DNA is TGTGCCAGCAGCGACCCAGGACTAGCGGTGGGGCGGGATACGCAGTATTTT.

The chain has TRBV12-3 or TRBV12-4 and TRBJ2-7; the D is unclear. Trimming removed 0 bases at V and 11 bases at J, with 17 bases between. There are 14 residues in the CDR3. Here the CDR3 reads CASSLASGQETKYF. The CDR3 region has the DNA TGTGCCAGCAGTTTAGCCTCAGGCCAAGAGACCAAGTACTTC.

DNA of the CDR3: TGCAGTGCTCGTAACCCAGGGTCCCCTGAAGCTTTCTTT. As protein: CSARNPGSPEAFF. The chain carries TRBV20-1 and TRBJ1-1, with a possible D match to TRBD1 (5 bases). The germline CDR1 and CDR2 sequences are DFQATT and SNEGSKA (reference sequence). The CDR3 length is 13 residues. The ends were cut back, 5 bases at V and 6 bases at J, with 16 bases in the middle.

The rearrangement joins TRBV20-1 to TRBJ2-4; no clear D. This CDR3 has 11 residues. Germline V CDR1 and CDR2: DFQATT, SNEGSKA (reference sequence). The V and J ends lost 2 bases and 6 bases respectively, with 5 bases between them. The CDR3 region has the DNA TGCAGTGCTAGATCTGGAAACATTCAGTACTTC. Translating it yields CSARSGNIQYF.

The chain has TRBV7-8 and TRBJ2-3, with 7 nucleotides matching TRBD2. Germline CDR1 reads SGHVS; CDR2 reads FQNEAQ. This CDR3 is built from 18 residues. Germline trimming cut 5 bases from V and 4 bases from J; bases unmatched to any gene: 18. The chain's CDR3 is CASSRPARTRGGADTQYF. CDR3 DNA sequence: TGTGCCAGCAGCCGACCGGCGCGGACTAGGGGTGGAGCAGATACGCAGTATTTT.

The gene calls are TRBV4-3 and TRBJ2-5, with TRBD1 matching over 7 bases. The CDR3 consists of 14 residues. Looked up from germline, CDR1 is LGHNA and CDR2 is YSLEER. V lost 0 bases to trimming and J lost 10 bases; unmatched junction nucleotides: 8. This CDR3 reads CASSQENRGRGQYF. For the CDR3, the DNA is TGCGCCAGCAGCCAAGAAAACAGGGGAAGGGGCCAGTACTTC.

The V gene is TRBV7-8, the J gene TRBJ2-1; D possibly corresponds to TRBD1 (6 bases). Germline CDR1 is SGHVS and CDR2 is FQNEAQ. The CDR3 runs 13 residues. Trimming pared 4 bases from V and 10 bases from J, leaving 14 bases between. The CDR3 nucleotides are TGTGCCAGCAGCTCCCTGACAGGATACGAGCAGTTCTTC. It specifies CASSSLTGYEQFF. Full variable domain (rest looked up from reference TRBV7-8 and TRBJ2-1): GAGVSQSPRYKVAKRGQDVALRCDPISGHVSLFWYQQALGQGPEFLTYFQNEAQLDKSGLPSDRFFAERPEGSVSTLKIQRTQQEDSAVYLCASSSLTGYEQFFGPGTRLTVL.

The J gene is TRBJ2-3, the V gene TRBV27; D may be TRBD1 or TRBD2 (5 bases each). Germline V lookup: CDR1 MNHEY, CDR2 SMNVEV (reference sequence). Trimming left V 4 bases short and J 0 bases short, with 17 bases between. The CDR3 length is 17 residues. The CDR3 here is CASSSSRGPYSTDTQYF. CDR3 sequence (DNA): TGTGCCAGCAGTTCCTCGAGGGGCCCCTATAGCACAGATACGCAGTATTTT.

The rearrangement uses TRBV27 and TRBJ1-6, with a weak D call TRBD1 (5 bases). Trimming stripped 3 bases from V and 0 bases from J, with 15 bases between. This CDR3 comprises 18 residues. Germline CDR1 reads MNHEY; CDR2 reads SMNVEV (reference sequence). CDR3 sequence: CASSFGTLGSSYNSPLHF. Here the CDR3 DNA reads TGTGCCAGCAGTTTCGGGACGTTAGGTTCCTCCTATAATTCACCCCTCCACTTT.

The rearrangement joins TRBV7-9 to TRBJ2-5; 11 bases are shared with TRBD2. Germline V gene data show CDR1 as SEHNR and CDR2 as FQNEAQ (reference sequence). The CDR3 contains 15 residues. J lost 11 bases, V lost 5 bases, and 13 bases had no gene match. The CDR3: CASSDLAGGFNEQYF. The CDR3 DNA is TGTGCCAGCAGCGACCTAGCGGGGGGCTTCAATGAGCAGTACTTC.

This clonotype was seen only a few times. In DNA, the CDR3 is TGTGCCAGCGTCCGAGGGGGGAGGTGGTCAGATACGCAGTATTTT. Translating gives CASVRGGRWSDTQYF. This chain links TRBV7-2 with TRBJ2-3, with D possibly being TRBD1 or TRBD2 (6 bases each). Germline CDR1 SGHTA, CDR2 FQGNSA. This CDR3 region has 15 residues. The V end lost 8 bases, the J end lost 4 bases, and 19 bases lay between the germline ends.

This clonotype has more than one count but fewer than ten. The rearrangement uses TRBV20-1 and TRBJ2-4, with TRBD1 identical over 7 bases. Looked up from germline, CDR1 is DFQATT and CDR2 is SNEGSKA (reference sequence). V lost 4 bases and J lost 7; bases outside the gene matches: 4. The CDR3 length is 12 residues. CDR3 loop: CSATRQGNIQYF. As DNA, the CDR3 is TGCAGTGCTACCAGACAGGGCAACATTCAGTACTTC.

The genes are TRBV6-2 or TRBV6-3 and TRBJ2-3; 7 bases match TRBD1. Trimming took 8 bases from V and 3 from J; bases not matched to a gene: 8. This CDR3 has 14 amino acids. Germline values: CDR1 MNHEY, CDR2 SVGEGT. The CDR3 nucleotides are TGTGCCAGCCGCAACAGGGGTTGGACAGATACGCAGTATTTT. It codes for CASRNRGWTDTQYF.